These 5 T cell receptor beta chains were sequenced from one sample in a study of tumor and adjacent non-tumor tissue in lung cancer. RNA was extracted from bulk tissue without any cell sorting. More than 3 cm separated this lung sample from the edge of the tumor. TCRbeta libraries were built with three rounds of nested PCR, modified from ARM-PCR. TCRdb passed the multiplex PCR reads through MiXCR, listing each CDR3 protein once. The sample consists of about 77,000 distinct CDR3 sequences, just over 75% of them appearing once. Sequencing was performed on distant non-tumor lung tissue. The origin of the receptors is a man between 65 and 80 years old with non-small cell lung cancer.

The V gene is TRBV6-5, the J gene TRBJ2-2; D is undetermined. CDR3 size: 13 residues. CDR1 is MNHEY, CDR2 SVGAGI, per germline. Here the CDR3 reads CGSSYWGTGELFF. The DNA for the CDR3 is TGTGGCAGTAGTTATTGGGGCACCGGGGAGCTGTTTTTT.

Of note for this clonotype: Sequence at one end of the junction differs from germline and may be a read error. The chain combines TRBV29-1 with TRBJ1-6; a weak D match, TRBD1 (6 bases). CDR3 length: 13 residues. Germline V gene data show CDR1 as SQVTM and CDR2 as ANQGSEA. CDR3 protein: CSVKDSDWSPLHF. DNA for the CDR3: TGCAGCGTTAAGGACAGTGATTGGTCACCACTCCACTTT.

The chain combines TRBV6-5 with TRBJ1-1; 7 nucleotides align to TRBD1. Germline loops: CDR1 MNHEY, CDR2 SVGAGI. J was trimmed by 6 bases and V by 10 bases; bases with no gene match: 11. The CDR3 is 13 amino acids. The CDR3 bases are TGTGCCACCTCTTGGACAGGCAAATCTGAAGCTTTCTTT. Protein: CATSWTGKSEAFF.

In the case of this clonotype: This may be a read error: a much more frequent sequence differs by one nucleotide. V is TRBV28 and J is TRBJ1-6, with no clear D. Germline CDR1 and CDR2: MDHEN and SYDVKM. This CDR3 is built from 12 residues. The DNA of the CDR3 is TGTGCCAGCAGTTTAAATAATCCACCCCTCCACTTT. As protein: CASSLNNPPLHF.

As for this clonotype: The junction and the germline gene differ at one end; a read error may be behind it. J is TRBJ2-1 and V is TRBV6-1; 12 bases are shared with TRBD2. The CDR3 contains 15 residues. Germline assignment: CDR1 MNHNS and CDR2 SASEGT. The CDR3 region is CASSATSGSPHEQFF. The DNA of the CDR3 is TGTGCCAGCAGTGCGACTAGCGGGAGCCCACATGAGCAGTTTTTC.